This T cell receptor (beta chain) was observed in a study of regulatory T cells in long-lasting Graves disease. Looking at the study overall: Graves' patients with a new diagnosis had received antithyroid drugs under 3 months.

For TCR beta, libraries came from iRepertoire HTBI primers and Arm-PCR of CDR3 regions. TCRdb passed the multiplex PCR reads through MiXCR, listing each CDR3 protein once. The data hold around 400,000 distinct CDR3 sequences, with about 10% observed a single time. Study-wide findings and caveats: When disease was persistent, TRBV28, TRBJ1-2 and TRBJ2-5 were the favored segments.

As to time point: newly diagnosed GD, antithyroid drugs for less than 3 months. PBMCs were the source of the RNA used for TCR sequencing. The sample holds many counts of this clonotype. As yet, its antigen is unknown. Germline V gene sequence: CDR1 DFQATT, CDR2 SNEGSKA (reference sequence). The CDR3 contains 14 residues. V lost 4 bases, J lost 5 bases, and 6 bases stayed unmatched. These data were also reused for a study on T cells in Graves' hyperthyroidism and ophthalmopathy.

The sequencing used peripheral blood mononuclear cells (PBMCs), collected at new diagnosis, from a patient treated with antithyroid drugs. V usage is TRBV20-1 and J usage is TRBJ2-2; 8 bases are shared with TRBD2. The sequence came from a woman in her late teens or twenties with Graves disease. CDR3 coding DNA: TGCAGTGCTACCGCAGCGGGGGAAACCGGGGAGCTGTTTTTT. Translation: CSATAAGETGELFF.